This TCR beta chain was profiled in a study of blood T cell repertoires in COVID-19. This CDR3 has 16 residues. Germline V gene sequence: CDR1 MRHNA, CDR2 SNTAGT. V trimming: 5 bases; J trimming: 7 bases; junction bases outside the gene matches: 10. The study assigned cohorts using participant-reported clinical history. Before they entered the study, exposed participants had met a COVID-19 case within 2 weeks. Authors' data handling: Amplification with reference gene primers provided the estimates of nucleated cell counts. The table came from immunoSEQ multiplex PCR; TCRdb's copy has only in-frame clones and leaves some out. From that table come the V and J calls and clone size; the DNA was used to work out D and trimming. The sample carries more than 350,000 clones, 70% to 90% recorded once.

The sequence was collected from a woman aged 18 to 35 who had been exposed to COVID-19. V gene TRBV6-4 combines with J gene TRBJ1-6; 8 nucleotides line up with TRBD1. Sample: PBMCs or T cells enriched from blood (not recorded which). This CDR3 reads CASSLPTGGLNSPLHF. DNA for the CDR3: TGTGCCAGCAGTCTTCCTACAGGGGGACTAAATTCACCCCTCCACTTT.